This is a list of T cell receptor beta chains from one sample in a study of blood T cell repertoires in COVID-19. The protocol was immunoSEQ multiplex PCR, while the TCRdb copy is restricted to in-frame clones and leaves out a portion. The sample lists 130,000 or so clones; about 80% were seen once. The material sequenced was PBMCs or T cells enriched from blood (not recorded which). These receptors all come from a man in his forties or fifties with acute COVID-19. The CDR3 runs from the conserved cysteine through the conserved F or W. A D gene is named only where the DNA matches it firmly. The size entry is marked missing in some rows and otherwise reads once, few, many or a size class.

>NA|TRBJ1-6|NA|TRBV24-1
TGTGCCCCCCCCTTAATTTTCTATAATTCACCCCTCCACTTT
CAPPLIFYNSPLHF
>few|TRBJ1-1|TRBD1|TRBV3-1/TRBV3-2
TGTGCCAGCAGCCAAAACACAGGGGTGAACACTGAAGCTTTCTTT
CASSQNTGVNTEAFF
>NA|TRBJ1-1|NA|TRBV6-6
TGTGCCAGCAGTTACGACCCAAGGGGCACGCTGGCTGAAGCTTTCTTT
CASSYDPRGTLAEAFF
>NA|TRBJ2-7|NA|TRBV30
TGTGCCTGGGGCCCAGGATTGGCCGAGCAGTACTTC
CAWGPGLAEQYF
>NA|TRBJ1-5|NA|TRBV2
TGTGCCAGCAGCGAGGTACAGGGACATAGCAATCAGCCCCAGCATTTT
CASSEVQGHSNQPQHF
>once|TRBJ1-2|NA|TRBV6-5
TGTGCCAGCATCCCGGGGGTTGAGGCCTATGGCTACACCTTC
CASIPGVEAYGYTF
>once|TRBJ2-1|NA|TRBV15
TGTGCCACCAGCAGAGAGTCGGACTTTACTACCTACAATGAGCAGTTCTTC
CATSRESDFTTYNEQFF
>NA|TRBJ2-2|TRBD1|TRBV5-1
TGCGCCAGCAAGGGACAGGAGGGAAGCACCGGGGAGCTGTTTTTT
CASKGQEGSTGELFF
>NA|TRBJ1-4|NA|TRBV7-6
TGTGCCAGCAGCTCTCGCCCAGACAGTGAAAAACTGTTTTTT
CASSSRPDSEKLFF
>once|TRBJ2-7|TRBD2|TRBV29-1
TGCAGCGTGGCAGCGGGGGGGCCCTACGAGCAGTACTTC
CSVAAGGPYEQYF
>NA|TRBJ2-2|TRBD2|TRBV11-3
TGTGCCAGCAGCTTCAGCGGGACCAACACCGGGGAGCTGTTTTTT
CASSFSGTNTGELFF
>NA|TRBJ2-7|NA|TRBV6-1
TGTGCCAGCAGTGATTACAGACCCTACGAGCAGTACTTC
CASSDYRPYEQYF
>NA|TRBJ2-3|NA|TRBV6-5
TGTGCCAGCAGGAAGGGGCTTGGGGATACGCAGTATTTT
CASRKGLGDTQYF
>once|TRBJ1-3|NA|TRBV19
TGTGCCAGTAGTGCACAGGGATCGGGAAACACCATATATTTT
CASSAQGSGNTIYF
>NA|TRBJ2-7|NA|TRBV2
TGTGCCAGCAGTCTAGGCTACTACGAGCAGTACTTC
CASSLGYYEQYF
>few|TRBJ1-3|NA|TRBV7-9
TGTGCCAGCAGCTTTGTTGTAGGACTGGAACGTGGAAACACCATATATTTT
CASSFVVGLERGNTIYF
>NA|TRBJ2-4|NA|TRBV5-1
TGCGCCAGCAGCTTCTCGGGACACCTAGCCAAAAACATTCAGTACTTC
CASSFSGHLAKNIQYF
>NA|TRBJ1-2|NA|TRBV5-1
TGCGCCAGCAGCTTGAATGGTCGCGGGGATGGCTACACCTTC
CASSLNGRGDGYTF
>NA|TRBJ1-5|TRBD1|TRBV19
TGTGCCAGTAGTTCCAGGTGGGACAGACACAATCAGCCCCAGCATTTT
CASSSRWDRHNQPQHF
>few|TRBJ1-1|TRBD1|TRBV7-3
TGTGCCAGCAGCCCAAACAGGGGAACTGAAGCTTTCTTT
CASSPNRGTEAFF
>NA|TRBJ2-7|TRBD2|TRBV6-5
TGTGCCAGCAGTTACCCGGAGCGGGGCACACCGTACGAGCAGTACTTC
CASSYPERGTPYEQYF
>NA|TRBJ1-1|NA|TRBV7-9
TGTGCCAGCAGCTTAGAGTCTTCGGTGGTGGCTGAAGCTTTCTTT
CASSLESSVVAEAFF
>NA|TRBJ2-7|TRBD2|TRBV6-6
TGTGCCAGCAGTCCACCTAGCGGGAGGTACTTCTCCTACGAGCAGTACTTC
CASSPPSGRYFSYEQYF
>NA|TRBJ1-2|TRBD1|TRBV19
TGTGCCAGTAGTATAGGGGGGACAGGGGTTGATGGCTACACCTTC
CASSIGGTGVDGYTF
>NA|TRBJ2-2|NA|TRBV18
TGTGCCAGCTCACCCGTTGCCTCGGGGAACACCGGGGAGCTGTTTTTT
CASSPVASGNTGELFF
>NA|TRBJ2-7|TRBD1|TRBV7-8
TGTGCCAGCAGGCCGCCCGGGACAGGGGGTTACGAGCAGTACTTC
CASRPPGTGGYEQYF
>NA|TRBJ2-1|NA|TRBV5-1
TGCGCCAGCAGCCCTCCCGTATCCTACAATGAGCAGTTCTTC
CASSPPVSYNEQFF
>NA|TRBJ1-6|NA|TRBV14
TGTGCCAGCAGCCCCAGCTCCTATAATTCACCCCTCCACTTT
CASSPSSYNSPLHF
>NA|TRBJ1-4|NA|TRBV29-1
TGCAGCGTTACGAGGGTAACTAATGAAAAACTGTTTTTT
CSVTRVTNEKLFF
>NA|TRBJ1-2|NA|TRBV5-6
TGTGCCAGCAACGGACTGCGGGGCCCCCATGGCTACACCTTC
CASNGLRGPHGYTF
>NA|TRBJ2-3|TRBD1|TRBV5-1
TGCGCCAGCAGGCCCGGGACAGGCAGCACAGATACGCAGTATTTT
CASRPGTGSTDTQYF
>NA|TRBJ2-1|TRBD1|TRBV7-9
TGTGCCAGCAGCTTAGCGGGGACAGGGATCAATGAGCAGTTCTTC
CASSLAGTGINEQFF
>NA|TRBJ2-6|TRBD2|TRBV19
TGTGCCAGTAGCCGGGGGGCTGGGGCCAACGTCCTGACTTTC
CASSRGAGANVLTF
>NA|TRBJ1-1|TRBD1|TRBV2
TGTGCCAGCAGCGAACAGGGGGATTTTGAAGCTTTCTTT
CASSEQGDFEAFF
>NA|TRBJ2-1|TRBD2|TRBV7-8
TGTGCCAGCAGCTTAGTTGCGGGGGGGCCCGGAGAGCAGTTCTTC
CASSLVAGGPGEQFF
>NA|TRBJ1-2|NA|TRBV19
TGTGCCAGTAGCCTAACCGACAGGAACTATGGCTACACCTTC
CASSLTDRNYGYTF
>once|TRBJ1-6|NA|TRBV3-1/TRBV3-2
TGTGCCAGCCGCCTATCGGCGGGAGATCATTCACCCCTCCACTTT
CASRLSAGDHSPLHF
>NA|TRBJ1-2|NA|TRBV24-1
TGTGCCACCAGTGAATCAGGGAACTATGGCTACACCTTC
CATSESGNYGYTF
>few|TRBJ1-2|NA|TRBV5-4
TGTGCCAGCTTTACAGGAGGGCCCCCTCCTCACTATGGCTACACCTTC
CASFTGGPPPHYGYTF
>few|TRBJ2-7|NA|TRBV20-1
TGCAGTGCTAGGTCCGGTCACGAGCAGTACTTC
CSARSGHEQYF
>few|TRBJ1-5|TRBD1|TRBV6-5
TGTGCCAGCATCCTACCGACAGGGGAAGGTCAGCCCCAGCATTTT
CASILPTGEGQPQHF
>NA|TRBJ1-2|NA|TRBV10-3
TGTGCCATCAGTGAGTCGTCAACAGAGTATGGCTACACCTTC
CAISESSTEYGYTF
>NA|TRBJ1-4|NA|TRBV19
TGTGCCAGTAGTATAGATCGGCAGGCGCCTAATGAAAAACTGTTTTTT
CASSIDRQAPNEKLFF
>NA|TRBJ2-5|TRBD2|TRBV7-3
TGTGCCAGCAGCTTGGGCGGACTAGCGGGCGGCCCGGAGACCCAGTACTTC
CASSLGGLAGGPETQYF
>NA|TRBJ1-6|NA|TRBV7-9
TGTGCCAGCAGCTTAGCTGGGGCGGTGTATAATTCACCCCTCCACTTT
CASSLAGAVYNSPLHF